The next 21 T cell receptor beta chains were all read from a single sample in a study of T-cell reconstitution after alpha-beta-depleted transplantation in children. Construction of the TCRbeta library involved unique molecular identifiers. TCRdb reanalysed the PCR reads using MiXCR and keeps one entry per CDR3 protein. The table lists 280,000 or so distinct CDR3 sequences, approximately 10% of them singletons, with around 24% in the top ten. Source: peripheral blood, taken 180 days after TCRalphabeta/CD19-depleted stem cell transplant. These receptor sequences come from a male patient aged 2 to 10 who had a stem cell transplant for chronic granulomatous disease, so the T cells may come from the graft donor.

This clonotype was recorded many times. The chain joins TRBV6-5 to TRBJ2-7, with D perhaps TRBD1 (5 bases). Trimming cost V 2 bases and J 4 bases, with 9 bases left between them. This CDR3 has 13 amino acids. CDR1 is MNHEY and CDR2 is SVGAGI in the germline V gene. The DNA of the CDR3 is TGTGCCAGCAGTTACAGGGGCTCATACGAGCAGTACTTC. Its protein product is CASSYRGSYEQYF.

This clonotype has at least ten counts. The genes are TRBV6-1 and TRBJ2-3, with D possibly matching TRBD1 (6 bases). Looked up from germline, CDR1 is MNHNS and CDR2 is SASEGT. The CDR3 is 15 residues long. V was trimmed by 6 bases and J by 0 bases, leaving 13 bases between them. The CDR3 protein is CASRQGRGSTDTQYF. The CDR3 nucleotides read TGTGCCAGCAGACAGGGTCGAGGGAGCACAGATACGCAGTATTTT.

Comments on this clonotype: Being one base from a much bigger clone, this may be a read error. The chain carries TRBV5-4 and TRBJ2-1; weak D call: TRBD1 (5 bases). V gave up 6 bases and J gave up 8 bases, with 15 bases separating them. The CDR3 is made up of 13 amino acids. Per germline, CDR1 SGHNT and CDR2 YYREEE (reference sequence). The CDR3 protein is CASTDLEGDEQFF. The CDR3 nucleotides read TGTGCCAGCACTGACTTAGAAGGGGATGAGCAGTTCTTC.

This clonotype came up many times. The V call is TRBV12-3 or TRBV12-4, the J call TRBJ1-5; the D is unclear. The ends were cut back, 4 bases at V and 1 base at J, with 5 bases in the middle. This CDR3 comprises 13 residues. Written as DNA, the CDR3 is TGTGCCAGCAGTTCCTTCAGCAATCAGCCCCAGCATTTT. This encodes CASSSFSNQPQHF.

Relative to its sample, this clonotype is medium-sized (0.01 to 0.1%). The chain uses TRBV7-2 and TRBJ1-1, with D possibly matching TRBD1 (6 bases). This CDR3 has 15 amino acids. Germline V CDR1 and CDR2: SGHTA, FQGNSA. V was clipped by 6 bases and J by 4 bases, with 18 bases between them. This CDR3 reads CASRTGAHGGTEAFF. The CDR3 nucleotides are TGTGCCAGCAGGACGGGGGCCCACGGCGGCACTGAAGCTTTCTTT.

This clonotype was recorded many times. V is TRBV2 and J is TRBJ1-2, with TRBD1 matching 10 bases. The germline V gene has CDR1 SNHLY and CDR2 FYNNEI. The CDR3 extends over 13 amino acids. Trimming removed 6 bases from V and 4 bases from J; junction bases left unmatched: 2. This CDR3 reads CASSGTGVYGYTF. CDR3 bases: TGTGCCAGCAGCGGGACAGGGGTCTATGGCTACACCTTC.

This clonotype was seen at least ten times. The chain links TRBV20-1 to TRBJ1-2; no clear D gene. The ends were cut back, 3 bases at V and 3 bases at J, with 17 bases in the middle. CDR1 and CDR2 (germline): DFQATT, SNEGSKA (reference sequence). The CDR3 totals 15 residues. The CDR3 DNA reads TGCAGTGCTAGTTTGTCCCAACGCATGGACTATGGCTACACCTTC. As protein: CSASLSQRMDYGYTF.

There are many counts of this clonotype. The V gene is TRBV5-1, the J gene TRBJ2-1; 13 positions agree with TRBD2. Germline V gene data show CDR1 as SGHRS and CDR2 as YFSETQ. J gave up 9 bases and V 4 bases, and 16 bases lay outside the gene matches. This CDR3 is built from 18 residues. In nucleotides, the CDR3 is TGCGCCAGCAGCCCACGCCGCTCAGGACTAGCGGGAGAATTTGAGCAGTTCTTC. Translating it yields CASSPRRSGLAGEFEQFF. The whole variable domain, filled in from reference TRBV5-1 and TRBJ2-1, reads KAGVTQTPRYLIKTRGQQVTLSCSPISGHRSVSWYQQTPGQGLQFLFEYFSETQRNKGNFPGRFSGRQFSNSRSEMNVSTLELGDSALYLCASSPRRSGLAGEFEQFFGPGTRLTVL.

Worth noting for this clonotype: The conserved phenylalanine or tryptophan normally closing the CDR3 is absent here, so this likely arose from a read error. This chain uses TRBV4-1 with TRBJ2-1, with 7 bases lining up with TRBD2. V shed 1 base and J 8 bases; nucleotides not matched to a gene: 8. The CDR3 is 15 amino acids. The germline CDR1 and CDR2 sequences are MGHRA and YSYEKL. The CDR3 bases are TGCGCCAGCAGCCAAGGATTCGGGAGGCGGGATGAGCAGTTCTAC. This sequence encodes CASSQGFGRRDEQFY.

This clonotype was seen only a few times. The chain employs TRBV7-9 and TRBJ1-3, with D unclear. V lost 2 bases and J 3 bases, leaving 11 bases between the germline ends. The germline CDR1 and CDR2 sequences are SEHNR and FQNEAQ (reference sequence). CDR3 size: 15 residues. Here the CDR3 reads CASSLLGNNGNTIYF. In DNA, the CDR3 is TGTGCCAGCAGCTTACTAGGGAACAATGGAAACACCATATATTTT.

This clonotype was counted many times. The CDR3 bases are TGTGCCAGCAGTGACGGGACTAGCAATGAGCAGTTCTTC. Translation: CASSDGTSNEQFF. This sequence joins TRBV6-4 and TRBJ2-1; 8 positions match TRBD2. Trimming cost V 2 bases and J 6 bases; bases outside gene matches: 0. From germline, CDR1 is MRHNA and CDR2 SNTAGT. The CDR3 spans 13 residues.

This clonotype showed up many times. The chain recombines TRBV7-9 with TRBJ2-7; 7 bases are shared with TRBD1. The CDR3 is 14 amino acids. Germline loops: CDR1 SEHNR, CDR2 FQNEAQ (reference sequence). The junction had 4 bases not matched to a gene; V was cut back by 2 bases and J by 3 bases. Here the CDR3 reads CASSLRTGNYEQYF. CDR3 nucleotide sequence: TGTGCCAGCAGCTTAAGGACAGGCAACTACGAGCAGTACTTC.

This clonotype was seen repeatedly, ten times or more. This chain connects TRBV19 to TRBJ1-5, with D unclear. V dropped 6 bases and J dropped 6 bases, with 12 bases sitting between them. Germline V gene lookup returns CDR1 LNHDA and CDR2 SQIVND (reference sequence). This CDR3 contains 13 residues. The CDR3 region is CASRSRTGQPQHF. The CDR3 DNA follows: TGTGCCAGTAGATCAAGAACGGGTCAGCCCCAGCATTTT.

This clonotype was recorded at least ten times. The rearrangement uses TRBV10-3 and TRBJ2-3; D is possibly TRBD1 or TRBD2 (6 bases each). Per germline, CDR1 ENHRY and CDR2 SYGVKD. V lost 3 bases and J 5 bases, leaving 21 bases between the germline ends. The CDR3 consists of 17 residues. DNA of the CDR3: TGTGCCATCAGTGACCCTTTGGGTCTCGGAGGGGGAGATACGCAGTATTTT. This codes for CAISDPLGLGGGDTQYF.

This clonotype was observed many times. The chain couples TRBV4-3 to TRBJ2-3; TRBD1 aligns across 7 bases. The CDR3 covers 17 residues. The germline V gene encodes CDR1 LGHNA and CDR2 YSLEER. V was pared by 0 bases and J by 0 bases, with 6 bases of the junction left unmatched. The CDR3 region is CASSQDLRGPSTDTQYF. CDR3 nucleotide sequence: TGCGCCAGCAGCCAAGATTTAAGGGGGCCTAGCACAGATACGCAGTATTTT.

This clonotype was observed at least ten times. The rearrangement uses TRBV29-1 and TRBJ2-1; weak D call: TRBD1 (7 bases). The CDR3 runs 13 residues. Looked up from germline, CDR1 is SQVTM and CDR2 is ANQGSEA. Trimming took off 6 bases at V and 0 bases at J, with 9 bases between the two ends. The CDR3 loop reads CSVRGVSYNEQFF. In DNA form, the CDR3 reads TGCAGCGTCAGGGGGGTCTCCTACAATGAGCAGTTCTTC.

This clonotype was seen a handful of times. The chain employs TRBV21-1 and TRBJ2-2; TRBD2, the D gene given by the table, was not confirmed from the DNA. TRBV21-1 is annotated as a pseudogene. The CDR3 extends over 17 amino acids. CDR3 in DNA: TGTGCCAGCAGCATCCCACTAGCGGGAGTATTCACCGGGGAGCTGTTTTTT. It translates to CASSIPLAGVFTGELFF.

This rearrangement joins TRBV28 to TRBJ2-1, with unresolved D. This CDR3 comprises 14 residues. The V end lost 3 bases, the J end lost 10 bases, and 16 bases lay between the germline ends. The V gene's germline CDR1 is MDHEN and CDR2 SYDVKM. In DNA form, the CDR3 reads TGTGCCAGCAGTTTTGGAAATTCCGGATGGGAGCAGTTCTTC. Translating it yields CASSFGNSGWEQFF.

The chain links TRBV7-8 to TRBJ1-5; no reliable D call. The CDR3 length is 19 residues. Germline loops: CDR1 SGHVS, CDR2 FQNEAQ. The V end was cut by 4 bases, the J end by 0 bases, with 22 bases between. Here the CDR3 reads CASSSAPTIAESSNQPQHF. The CDR3 region has the DNA TGTGCCAGCAGCTCAGCTCCTACTATAGCAGAGTCTAGCAATCAGCCCCAGCATTTT.

This clonotype has at least ten counts. The chain combines TRBV20-1 with TRBJ1-4; D is possibly TRBD1 (6 bases). The V end lost 3 bases, the J end lost 11 bases, and 7 bases lay between the germline ends. Germline V lookup: CDR1 DFQATT, CDR2 SNEGSKA (reference sequence). The CDR3 totals 10 residues. CDR3 amino acids: CSASRGKLFF. The DNA for the CDR3 is TGCAGTGCTAGCAGGGGTAAACTGTTTTTT.

This clonotype was seen at least ten times. The rearrangement links TRBV7-9 to TRBJ1-1; D is uncertain. Germline CDR1 reads SEHNR; CDR2 reads FQNEAQ (reference sequence). CDR3 length: 13 residues. V lost 4 bases to trimming and J lost 1 base, with 7 bases between them. CDR3 sequence reads: CASSSRPNTEAFF. CDR3 coding DNA: TGTGCCAGCAGCTCCCGACCGAACACTGAAGCTTTCTTT.